These T cell receptor beta chains were read from a single sample in a study of cytomegalovirus exposure and HLA in healthy donors. The repertoire was sequenced with immunoSEQ multiplex PCR; TCRdb's copy has only in-frame clones and lacks some. This table holds 150,000 or so clones, around 84% found once. What was sequenced was PBMCs. The receptors derive from a human donor in good health. CDR3s include the opening cysteine and the closing phenylalanine or tryptophan. The order of the fields is clone size, V gene, D gene, J gene, CDR3 DNA, CDR3 protein. D genes are given only for firm matches. Clone size is given for some rows only: seen once, a few or many times, or a class if the clone is expanded.

-,TRBV4-2,-,TRBJ2-1,TGTGCCAGCAGCCAAGGGAGGGGGCGAGATGAGCAGTTCTTC,CASSQGRGRDEQFF
once,TRBV19,TRBD1,TRBJ2-7,TGTGCCAGTAGTATTACCGGGACAGGGACCTACGAGCAGTACTTC,CASSITGTGTYEQYF
-,TRBV7-3,-,TRBJ1-2,TGTGCCAGCAGCTTAGACGGAAGAGGTGGCTACACCTTC,CASSLDGRGGYTF
-,TRBV25-1,TRBD1,TRBJ1-2,TGTGCCAGCAGTGAACCTATCGGACAGGGGGCCTTCAATCTTGGCTACACCTTC,CASSEPIGQGAFNLGYTF
-,TRBV28,-,TRBJ1-1,TGTGCCAGCAGATCGTCGGGGGGGGGCTTGACTGAAGCTTTCTTT,CASRSSGGGLTEAFF
-,TRBV5-1,-,TRBJ2-3,TGCGCCAGCAGCTTGGGGGCTTCCACAGATACGCAGTATTTT,CASSLGASTDTQYF
-,TRBV2,TRBD1,TRBJ1-4,TGTGCCAGTTACAGGGGGCGCATTCTCTCCGGTGAAAAACTGTTTTTT,CASYRGRILSGEKLFF
few,TRBV4-1,TRBD1,TRBJ1-2,TGCGCCAGCAGCCCACAGGGGTTGGGGTTCGGAGGCTACACCTTC,CASSPQGLGFGGYTF
-,TRBV9,-,TRBJ1-3,TGTGCCAGCAGCTCCCCCCGGGGGGCTTCTGGAAACACCATATATTTT,CASSSPRGASGNTIYF
few,TRBV5-1,-,TRBJ1-1,TGCGCCAGCAGCCTAGACGGTTTGAACACTGAAGCTTTCTTT,CASSLDGLNTEAFF
-,TRBV18,-,TRBJ2-2,TGTGCCAGCTCACTACAAGGACAGCGAAACACCGGGGAGCTGTTTTTT,CASSLQGQRNTGELFF
-,TRBV19,-,TRBJ2-1,TGTGCCAGTAGTATAGTTCTGGCAGTCGTAAACAATGAGCAGTTCTTC,CASSIVLAVVNNEQFF
-,TRBV27,-,TRBJ2-7,TGTGCCAGCCGATCGGCGGGCTACTACGAGCAGTACTTC,CASRSAGYYEQYF
-,TRBV7-3,TRBD1,TRBJ1-2,TGTGCCAGCAGCTTGACAGGGAAAGGCTACACCTTC,CASSLTGKGYTF
-,TRBV11-2,-,TRBJ2-1,TGTGCCAGCAGCTCCCCGCAGGAAGTGAATGAGCAGTTCTTC,CASSSPQEVNEQFF
-,TRBV7-2,-,TRBJ1-5,TGTGCCAGCAGCTTATCCGCGAGCTATCAGCCCCAGCATTTT,CASSLSASYQPQHF
few,TRBV19,-,TRBJ2-1,TGTGCCAGTAGTATAAGCCTGCTTGATGAGCAGTTCTTC,CASSISLLDEQFF
-,TRBV14,-,TRBJ1-2,TGTGCCAGCAGCCAAGACAGGGACTATGGCTACACCTTC,CASSQDRDYGYTF